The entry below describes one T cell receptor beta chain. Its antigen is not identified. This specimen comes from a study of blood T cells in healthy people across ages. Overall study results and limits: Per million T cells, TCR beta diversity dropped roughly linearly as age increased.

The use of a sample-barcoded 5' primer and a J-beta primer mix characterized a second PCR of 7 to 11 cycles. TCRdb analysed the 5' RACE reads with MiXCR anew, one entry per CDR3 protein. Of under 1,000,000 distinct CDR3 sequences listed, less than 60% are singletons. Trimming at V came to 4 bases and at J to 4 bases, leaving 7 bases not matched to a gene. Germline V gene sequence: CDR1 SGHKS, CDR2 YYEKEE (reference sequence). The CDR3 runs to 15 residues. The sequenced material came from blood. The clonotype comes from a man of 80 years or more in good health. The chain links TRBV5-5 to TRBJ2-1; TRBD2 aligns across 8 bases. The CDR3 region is CASSREGLLYNEQFF. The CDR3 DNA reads TGTGCCAGCAGCCGGGAGGGACTCTTATACAATGAGCAGTTCTTC.